The 27 T cell receptor beta chains below were found in one sample sequenced in a study of T-cell reconstitution after alpha-beta-depleted transplantation in children. A TCRbeta library incorporating unique molecular identifiers was prepared. Via MiXCR, TCRdb re-called the PCR reads, giving one row per CDR3 protein. The sample has 250,000 to 300,000 distinct CDR3 sequences; around a tenth are singletons. The starting material was PBMCs, obtained before TCRalphabeta/CD19-depleted stem cell transplant. The receptors here all came from a boy under two years old with acute myeloid leukemia, due to receive a stem cell transplant.

This clonotype was picked up a small number of times. This chain links TRBV7-9 with TRBJ2-3; D might be TRBD2 (5 bases). Germline V gives CDR1 SEHNR, CDR2 FQNEAQ (reference sequence). CDR3 size: 16 residues. The V gene lost 5 bases and the J gene lost 2 bases, with 17 bases spanning the gap. This CDR3 reads CASSHYLREFTDTQYF. CDR3 DNA: TGTGCCAGCAGCCACTACCTGAGGGAATTCACAGATACGCAGTATTTT.

This clonotype was seen many times. The rearrangement links TRBV25-1 to TRBJ2-5; the match to TRBD2 covers 9 bases. Germline V gene data show CDR1 as MGHDK and CDR2 as SYGVNS. V lost 2 bases and J lost 4; bases outside the gene matches: 2. The length of the CDR3 is 14 residues. The CDR3 reads CASSEGAGGETQYF. Written as DNA, the CDR3 is TGTGCCAGCAGTGAAGGAGCGGGAGGAGAGACCCAGTACTTC.

This clonotype has a count of ten or more. The chain carries TRBV7-9 and TRBJ2-5; tentatively, D is TRBD1 (5 bases). CDR3 length: 14 residues. Germline values: CDR1 SEHNR, CDR2 FQNEAQ (reference sequence). V lost 5 bases to trimming and J lost 1 base, with 11 bases between them. In nucleotides, the CDR3 is TGTGCCAGCAGCGGAGACAGAAGCCAAGAGACCCAGTACTTC. Encoded protein: CASSGDRSQETQYF.

Concerning this clonotype: A far larger clone is only one base removed, so a read error is likely. The chain joins TRBV29-1 to TRBJ1-2, with D possibly matching TRBD1 (5 bases). Germline CDR1 reads SQVTM; CDR2 reads ANQGSEA. The V and J ends lost 2 bases and 5 bases respectively, with 6 bases between them. The CDR3 length is 11 residues. CDR3 in amino acids: CSVERGYGYTF. The CDR3 DNA follows: TGCAGCGTTGAAAGGGGATATGGCTACACCTTC.

The V and J genes are TRBV4-2 and TRBJ2-6, with D unclear. V lost 8 bases, J lost 3 bases, and 26 bases lay in between. The CDR3 is 19 residues long. Per the germline V gene, CDR1 is LGHNA and CDR2 is YNFKEQ. The CDR3: CASSNCLGKQDRGANVLTF. The CDR3 nucleotides read TGTGCCAGCTCCAATTGTCTGGGGAAACAAGACCGTGGGGCCAACGTCCTGACTTTC.

Many counts were recorded for this clonotype. This rearrangement joins TRBV9 to TRBJ2-1; 7 bases align to TRBD2. J gave up 0 bases and V 4 bases, and 7 bases lay outside the gene matches. The CDR3 loop spans 16 amino acids. In germline, CDR1 is SGDLS, CDR2 YYNGEE. CDR3 sequence reads: CASSPPAGSSYNEQFF. As DNA, the CDR3 is TGTGCCAGCAGCCCTCCAGCGGGGAGCTCCTACAATGAGCAGTTCTTC. Filled out from reference TRBV9 and TRBJ2-1, the complete variable domain reads DSGVTQTPKHLITATGQRVTLRCSPRSGDLSVYWYQQSLDQGLQFLIQYYNGEERAKGNILERFSAQQFPDLHSELNLSSLELGDSALYFCASSPPAGSSYNEQFFGPGTRLTVL.

This clonotype has just a few counts. The chain is built from TRBV5-4 and TRBJ2-2, with 12 bases aligning to TRBD2. There are 20 residues in the CDR3. The J segment lost 0 bases and the V segment lost 0 bases, leaving 9 bases of the junction unmatched. Germline assignment: CDR1 SGHNT and CDR2 YYREEE (reference sequence). The DNA of the CDR3 is TGTGCCAGCAGCTTGGGGAGCTCTAGCGGGAGGGCCGCGAACACCGGGGAGCTGTTTTTT. Translation gives CASSLGSSSGRAANTGELFF.

This clonotype was counted ten times or more. The rearrangement joins TRBV4-2 to TRBJ2-1, with 10 bases that match TRBD2. The CDR3 is made up of 14 amino acids. The junction had 3 bases not matched to a gene; V was cut back by 6 bases and J by 4 bases. Germline V CDR1 and CDR2: LGHNA, YNFKEQ. CDR3 DNA sequence: TGTGCCAGCAGGGATAGCGGGAGGTACAATGAGCAGTTCTTC. It yields the protein CASRDSGRYNEQFF.

This clonotype was seen repeatedly, ten times or more. V usage is TRBV29-1 and J usage is TRBJ1-2; TRBD1 might be the D (5 bases). V lost 6 bases to trimming and J lost 4 bases, with 12 bases between them. This CDR3 has 12 amino acids. From germline, CDR1 is SQVTM and CDR2 ANQGSEA. The DNA of the CDR3 is TGCAGCGTGGCCGGAGGGGCCTATGGCTACACCTTC. Translation gives CSVAGGAYGYTF.

This clonotype was detected many times. The chain carries TRBV4-3 and TRBJ2-1, with 8 bases identical to TRBD1. Germline trimming cut 4 bases from V and 6 bases from J; bases unmatched to any gene: 8. The CDR3 contains 15 residues. Per germline, CDR1 LGHNA and CDR2 YSLEER. CDR3 coding DNA: TGCGCCAGCAGCCTCTGGACAGGGCCCTTCAATGAGCAGTTCTTC. It specifies CASSLWTGPFNEQFF.

In its sample, this clonotype was seen many times. Here the CDR3 reads CASSQEGTLQHF. CDR3 coding DNA: TGTGCCAGCAGCCAAGAGGGGACCCTCCAGCATTTT. The chain combines TRBV3-1 with TRBJ1-5; possible D gene TRBD1, 5 bases. The CDR3 consists of 12 residues. In germline, CDR1 is LGHDT, CDR2 YNNKEL (reference sequence). Trimming cost V 0 bases and J 12 bases, with 9 bases left between them.

J is TRBJ2-3 and V is TRBV5-1; TRBD2 might be the D (5 bases). V was shortened by 1 base and J by 5 bases, with 20 bases between the two germline ends. The V gene's germline CDR1 is SGHRS and CDR2 YFSETQ. This CDR3 is built from 17 residues. The CDR3: CASSLSGDTSGRDTQYF. CDR3 DNA: TGCGCCAGCAGCTTGTCTGGCGACACGTCTGGGAGAGATACGCAGTATTTT. Using reference TRBV5-1 and TRBJ2-3 for the parts outside the CDR3, the full variable domain is KAGVTQTPRYLIKTRGQQVTLSCSPISGHRSVSWYQQTPGQGLQFLFEYFSETQRNKGNFPGRFSGRQFSNSRSEMNVSTLELGDSALYLCASSLSGDTSGRDTQYFGPGTRLTVL.

This clonotype was observed at least ten times. The chain combines TRBV5-1 with TRBJ2-7, with D possibly TRBD2 on 7 matching bases. This CDR3 region has 16 residues. The germline CDR1 and CDR2 sequences are SGHRS and YFSETQ. Deletions cut 3 bases from V and 5 bases from J, with 21 bases between. CDR3 nucleotides: TGCGCCAGCAGCTCTGGGAGGGGGTTGGCGGTCCACGAGCAGTACTTC. It is translated as CASSSGRGLAVHEQYF.

A few counts support this clonotype. The V gene is TRBV2, the J gene TRBJ1-5, with D hard to call. The CDR3 is 15 amino acids. Germline CDR1 SNHLY, CDR2 FYNNEI. Trimming took 8 bases from V and 5 from J, leaving 19 bases between them. CDR3 coding DNA: TGTGCCAGCGGCACCGGGAGGAACCGGGATCAGCCCCAGCATTTT. It specifies CASGTGRNRDQPQHF.

This clonotype appeared many times. The chain joins TRBV7-3 to TRBJ2-1; the match to TRBD2 covers 13 bases. Germline assignment: CDR1 SGHTA and CDR2 FQGTGA. The junction had 3 bases not matched to a gene; V was cut back by 2 bases and J by 5 bases. The CDR3 has 16 amino acids. The CDR3 DNA sequence: TGTGCCAGCAGCTTAGCCGGGACTAGCGGGGACAATGAGCAGTTCTTC. As protein: CASSLAGTSGDNEQFF.

This clonotype appeared many times. This chain connects TRBV20-1 to TRBJ1-6; D not resolved. There are 13 residues in the CDR3. Trimming removed 6 bases at V and 7 bases at J, with 13 bases between. The germline V gene has CDR1 DFQATT and CDR2 SNEGSKA (reference sequence). This CDR3 reads CSAHRAPNSPLHF. CDR3 bases: TGCAGTGCCCATCGGGCACCCAATTCACCCCTCCACTTT.

This clonotype was found many times. The J gene is TRBJ2-4, the V gene TRBV20-1; 11 bases fit TRBD1. This CDR3 has 17 residues. Germline V gene sequence: CDR1 DFQATT, CDR2 SNEGSKA (reference sequence). V trimming: 0 bases; J trimming: 5 bases; junction bases outside the gene matches: 9. Here the CDR3 DNA reads TGCAGTGCTAGAGAAAGTGGACAGGGGGCGCCCCAAAACATTCAGTACTTC. Its protein product is CSARESGQGAPQNIQYF.

In its sample, this clonotype was seen a few times. This rearrangement joins TRBV7-9 to TRBJ2-5; D may match TRBD1 or TRBD2 (5 bases each). CDR1 and CDR2 (germline): SEHNR, FQNEAQ (reference sequence). The CDR3 loop spans 14 amino acids. Trimming shortened V by 5 bases and J by 7 bases, and 17 bases separated the two germline ends. This chain's CDR3 is CASSLGPGPGTQYF. The CDR3 region has the DNA TGTGCCAGCAGCCTGGGACCGGGGCCGGGGACCCAGTACTTC. The full variable domain, rest sourced from reference TRBV7-9 and TRBJ2-5, is DTGVSQNPRHKITKRGQNVTFRCDPISEHNRLYWYRQTLGQGPEFLTYFQNEAQLEKSRLLSDRFSAERPKGSFSTLEIQRTEQGDSAMYLCASSLGPGPGTQYFGPGTRLLVL.

This clonotype turned up a few times. This sequence joins TRBV20-1 and TRBJ2-1, with a tentative D call TRBD2 (6 bases). The V and J ends lost 4 bases and 7 bases respectively, with 17 bases between them. The CDR3 loop spans 14 amino acids. Germline V gene sequence: CDR1 DFQATT, CDR2 SNEGSKA (reference sequence). The CDR3 loop is CSATLHGSGNEQFF. The CDR3 nucleotides read TGCAGTGCTACCCTCCACGGGAGCGGTAATGAGCAGTTCTTC.

This clonotype has at least ten counts. V and J are TRBV5-6 and TRBJ2-3; D perhaps matches TRBD1 (6 bases). Germline CDR1 SGHDT, CDR2 YYEEEE. Trimming cost V 2 bases and J 2 bases, with 9 bases left between them. The CDR3 runs to 14 residues. The chain's CDR3 is CASSLQGDTDTQYF. CDR3 sequence (DNA): TGTGCCAGCAGCTTACAGGGTGACACAGATACGCAGTATTTT.

This clonotype has a count of ten or more. The CDR3 protein is CSVEELGTYEQYF. The CDR3 DNA reads TGCAGCGTTGAAGAACTAGGGACCTACGAGCAGTACTTC. V usage is TRBV29-1 and J usage is TRBJ2-7; weak D call: TRBD2 (5 bases). V lost 0 bases, J lost 2 bases, and 8 bases lay in between. This CDR3 spans 13 amino acids. The germline V gene has CDR1 SQVTM and CDR2 ANQGSEA.

This clonotype was seen ten or more times. The J gene is TRBJ2-7, the V gene TRBV6-1; possibly TRBD1 or TRBD2 for D (5 bases each). This CDR3 spans 15 amino acids. Germline CDR1 MNHNS, CDR2 SASEGT. Trimming stripped 6 bases from V and 1 base from J, with 16 bases between. The CDR3 sequence: CASRDGTGFSYEQYF. The CDR3 region has the DNA TGTGCCAGCAGGGACGGGACGGGATTTTCCTACGAGCAGTACTTC.

This clonotype was detected many times. The V and J genes are TRBV24-1 and TRBJ2-3; 8 bases are a match to TRBD2. Germline lookup yields CDR1 KGHDR and CDR2 SFDVKD. The V segment lost 2 bases and the J segment 5 bases; nucleotides outside the gene matches: 5. This CDR3 region has 15 residues. The CDR3 loop reads CATSDSGLARDTQYF. The CDR3 DNA reads as TGTGCCACCAGTGATTCCGGACTAGCTAGAGATACGCAGTATTTT.

This clonotype showed up many times. This chain links TRBV4-2 with TRBJ2-1; the match to TRBD2 covers 11 bases. Germline CDR1 and CDR2: LGHNA and YNFKEQ. Germline trimming cut 0 bases from V and 15 bases from J; bases unmatched to any gene: 10. The length of the CDR3 is 15 residues. As DNA, the CDR3 is TGTGCCAGCAGCCAAGAGGGGACTAGCGGCCCGATGGGGTTCTTC. It yields the protein CASSQEGTSGPMGFF.

In its sample, this clonotype was seen many times. The gene calls are TRBV6-4 and TRBJ2-2, with D unresolved. The CDR3 has 14 amino acids. The germline V gene encodes CDR1 MRHNA and CDR2 SNTAGT. Trimming cost V 4 bases and J 2 bases, with 8 bases left between them. This CDR3 is CASSVGQNTGELFF. The CDR3 DNA sequence: TGTGCCAGCAGTGTGGGCCAAAACACCGGGGAGCTGTTTTTT.

This clonotype appeared a few times. The rearrangement uses TRBV7-2 and TRBJ2-5; D gene unclear. Trimming took 1 base from V and 12 from J, leaving 18 bases between them. This CDR3 has 14 amino acids. CDR1 SGHTA and CDR2 FQGNSA come from the germline V gene. CDR3 region: CASSLGREAAPKYF. CDR3 nucleotide sequence: TGTGCCAGCAGCTTAGGAAGGGAAGCCGCTCCAAAGTACTTC.

This clonotype was seen ten or more times. The chain has TRBV7-2 and TRBJ2-7; D unresolved. CDR1 is SGHTA and CDR2 is FQGNSA in the germline V gene. Trimming left V 0 bases short and J 2 bases short, with 5 bases between. This CDR3 comprises 13 residues. The DNA of the CDR3 is TGTGCCAGCAGCTTAGCCCCTACCTACGAGCAGTACTTC. This encodes CASSLAPTYEQYF.